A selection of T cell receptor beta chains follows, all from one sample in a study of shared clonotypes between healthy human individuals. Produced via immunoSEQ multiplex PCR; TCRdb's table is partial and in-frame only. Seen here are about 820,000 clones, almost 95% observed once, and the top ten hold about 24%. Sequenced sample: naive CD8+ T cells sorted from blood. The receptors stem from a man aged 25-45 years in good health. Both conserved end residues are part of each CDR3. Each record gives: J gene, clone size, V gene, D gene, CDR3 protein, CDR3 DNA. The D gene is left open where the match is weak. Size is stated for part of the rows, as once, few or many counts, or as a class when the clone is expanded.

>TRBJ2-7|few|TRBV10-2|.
CASNQGSEQYF
TGCGCCAGCAATCAGGGGAGCGAGCAGTACTTC
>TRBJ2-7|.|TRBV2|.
CASRLPLGYEQYF
TGTGCCAGCCGACTTCCGCTGGGCTACGAGCAGTACTTC
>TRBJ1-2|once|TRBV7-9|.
CASSDGQREYGYTF
TGTGCCAGCAGCGACGGACAGAGAGAGTATGGCTACACCTTC
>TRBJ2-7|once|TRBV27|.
CASSLFEGVIHEQYF
TGTGCCAGCAGTTTATTTGAGGGAGTAATACACGAGCAGTATTTC
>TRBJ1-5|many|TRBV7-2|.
CASSRGLLGNQPQHF
TGTGCCAGCAGCCGGGGCCTCTTGGGTAATCAGCCCCAGCATTTT
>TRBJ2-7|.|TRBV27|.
CASSLRAAISYEQYF
TGTGCCAGCAGTTTAAGGGCGGCCATAAGCTACGAGCAGTACTTC
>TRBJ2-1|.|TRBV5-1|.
CASSLGGWDTSRHNEQFF
TGCGCCAGCAGCTTGGGGGGCTGGGACACCAGTCGCCACAATGAGCAGTTCTTC
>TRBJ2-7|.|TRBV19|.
CASSIDLFLYEQYF
TGTGCCAGTAGTATAGATCTATTCCTGTACGAGCAGTACTTC
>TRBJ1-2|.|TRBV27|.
CASSPSGTLFGYTF
TGTGCCAGCAGTCCCTCCGGGACCCTTTTTGGCTACACCTTC
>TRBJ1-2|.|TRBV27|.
CASSLGPLWGYTF
TGTGCCAGCAGTTTGGGGCCATTATGGGGCTACACCTTC